This T cell receptor (beta chain) was recorded in a study of OX40 agonist ivuxolimab in advanced cancers. About the study: Three dose-escalation patients had partial responses: one with hepatocellular carcinoma and two with cutaneous melanoma.

Trimming took off 1 base at V and 5 bases at J, with 20 bases between the two ends. Germline V gene data show CDR1 as SGHTA and CDR2 as FQGNSA. The CDR3 has 17 amino acids. Here immunoSEQ multiplex PCR was the method, and the copy in TCRdb shows in-frame clones only, minus some. The data contain some 97,000 clones, about nine tenths of them singletons. Study-wide results and caveats: Expanded clones tended on average to be more numerous among CD8+ T cells than CD4+. There was clonal expansion of CD4+ and CD8+ blood T cells by week 6 at 0.1 to 3.0 mg/kg.

To note about this clone: The antigen is unknown.

The sample consisted of CD4+ or CD8+ T cells sorted from blood, taken in a trial of the OX40 agonist ivuxolimab. This receptor was identified in an adult with an advanced solid tumor such as melanoma, head and neck, liver or kidney cancer. This chain links TRBV7-2 with TRBJ2-5, with D maybe TRBD2 (6 bases). The CDR3, as DNA: TGTGCCAGCAGCTTAGTGGGCAGGATTAATGGGGGGGAGACCCAGTACTTC. Translation: CASSLVGRINGGETQYF.